A single sample gave rise to the 4 T cell receptor beta chains below, sequenced in a study of early T cells in non-severe SARS-CoV-2 infection. TCRdb used MiXCR to reprocess the 5' RACE reads, holding one entry per CDR3 protein. The sample records 85,000 to 100,000 distinct CDR3 sequences, 13% being singletons. Specimen: whole blood. The receptor set was obtained from an adult who was a healthcare worker with PCR-confirmed SARS-CoV-2 infection or an uninfected control (not recorded which).

This clonotype has at least ten counts. V is TRBV7-6 and J is TRBJ1-1; D is undetermined. The CDR3 is 13 amino acids. Germline CDR1 SGHVS, CDR2 FNYEAQ. The V gene lost 4 bases and the J gene lost 1 base, with 7 bases spanning the gap. CDR3 amino acids: CASSYQENTEAFF. CDR3 DNA: TGTGCCAGCAGCTACCAGGAGAACACTGAAGCTTTCTTT.

Many counts were recorded for this clonotype. V gene TRBV7-2 combines with J gene TRBJ2-1; 9 positions match TRBD1. Germline CDR1 reads SGHTA; CDR2 reads FQGNSA. There are 17 residues in the CDR3. The ends lost 5 bases at V and 10 bases at J; junction bases unmatched: 18. CDR3 in amino acids: CASSTTSGTGMPREQFF. The DNA for the CDR3 is TGTGCCAGCAGCACGACGTCCGGGACAGGGATGCCCCGCGAGCAGTTCTTC.

This clonotype was detected a few times. The V and J genes are TRBV4-3 and TRBJ2-1, with D possibly TRBD1 on 6 matching bases. Deletions cut 2 bases from V and 6 bases from J, with 17 bases between. This CDR3 has 16 amino acids. From germline, CDR1 is LGHNA and CDR2 YSLEER. For the CDR3, the DNA is TGCGCCAGCAGCCAATTGTCGTGGGGGCCGTTCAATGAGCAGTTCTTC. Amino acids: CASSQLSWGPFNEQFF.

This clonotype was counted at least ten times. CDR3 nucleotides: TGTGCCACCAGCAGAGATTTGGGAAATACTGAAGCTTTCTTT. This translates into CATSRDLGNTEAFF. This chain uses TRBV15 with TRBJ1-1; no reliable D call. Trimming pared 0 bases from V and 5 bases from J, leaving 10 bases between. CDR1 is LNHNV and CDR2 is YYDKDF in the germline V gene (reference sequence). This CDR3 spans 14 amino acids.